This T cell receptor (beta chain) was identified during a study of T cell repertoires in cytomegalovirus infection. Notes on the study in general: CMV-specific TCR beta clonotypes restricted by HLA-C dominated the ex vivo response. Cumulative frequency of public TCR beta families picked out carriers of CMV plus the relevant HLA.

The CDR3 contains 13 residues. Trimming took 8 bases from V and 0 from J, leaving 10 bases between them. The germline gives CDR1 LNHDA, CDR2 SQIVND (reference sequence). MiXCR, applied by TCRdb to the reads, yields one record per CDR3 protein. The sample records roughly 250,000 distinct CDR3 sequences, around an eighth being singletons. As regards this clonotype: The antigen remains undetermined.

This receptor was taken from a human donor in good health (CMV status not recorded). Some clones in this sample may be carry-over from other donors' samples. Material: PBMCs. This chain uses TRBV19 with TRBJ1-1, with a weak D call TRBD1 (6 bases). The CDR3 region is CASGQSMNTEAFF. CDR3 sequence (DNA): TGTGCCAGTGGACAGTCCATGAACACTGAAGCTTTCTTT.